Listed below are T cell receptor beta chains from one sample, sequenced in a study of blood T cell repertoires in COVID-19. Using immunoSEQ multiplex PCR, the repertoire was profiled, and TCRdb retains in-frame clones only, with some absent. The sample lists tens of thousands of clones, about four fifths occurring once. Source material: peripheral blood. Receptors were obtained from a woman of 80 years or more with acute or convalescent COVID-19. The CDR3 runs from the conserved cysteine through the conserved F or W. A D gene is named only where the DNA matches it firmly. The listing skips clone size in some rows; elsewhere it reads once, few, many or a size class.

TRBV5-1,NA,TRBD1,14,TRBJ1-6,CASSNGQGPSPLHF,TGCGCCAGCAGCAACGGACAGGGACCGTCACCCCTCCACTTT
TRBV9,NA,TRBD1,15,TRBJ1-5,CASSLGQGVGQPQHF,TGTGCCAGCAGCCTCGGACAGGGGGTAGGACAGCCCCAGCATTTT
TRBV7-2,NA,NA,16,TRBJ2-3,CASSFGHIIGTDTQYF,TGTGCCAGCAGCTTTGGACACATCATAGGGACAGATACGCAGTATTTT
TRBV3-1/TRBV3-2,once,TRBD1,14,TRBJ1-3,CASSPGGSGNTIYF,TGTGCCAGCAGCCCAGGGGGGTCTGGAAACACCATATATTTT
TRBV6-1,NA,NA,13,TRBJ1-5,CASSEASFRPQHF,TGTGCCAGCAGTGAAGCGTCCTTTCGGCCCCAGCATTTT
TRBV10-1,once,NA,16,TRBJ2-5,CASSESTGDHWETQYF,TGCGCCAGCAGTGAGTCCACAGGCGATCACTGGGAGACCCAGTACTTC
TRBV2,NA,NA,14,TRBJ1-1,CASTLSGPNTEAFF,TGTGCCAGCACCTTAAGTGGCCCAAACACTGAAGCTTTCTTT
TRBV7-9,NA,NA,14,TRBJ2-7,CASSLEGTLYEQYF,TGTGCCAGCAGCTTAGAAGGGACACTCTACGAGCAGTACTTC
TRBV30,NA,NA,15,TRBJ1-1,CAWSLLGTLNTEAFF,TGTGCCTGGAGCCTACTCGGGACACTGAACACTGAAGCTTTCTTT
TRBV24-1,NA,NA,16,TRBJ2-1,CATSGQEGSSYNEQFF,TGTGCCACCAGTGGTCAGGAGGGGAGCTCCTACAATGAGCAGTTCTTC
TRBV7-2,NA,NA,18,TRBJ1-3,CASSPKLGGGVSRNTIYF,TGTGCCAGCAGCCCGAAACTCGGCGGGGGGGTATCGAGAAACACCATATATTTT
TRBV30,NA,NA,15,TRBJ1-3,CAWSVNRASGNTIYF,TGTGCCTGGAGTGTAAACAGGGCCTCTGGAAACACCATATATTTT
TRBV11-2,NA,TRBD2,18,TRBJ2-5,CASTPGGLAGGPRETQYF,TGTGCCAGCACCCCCGGGGGGTTAGCGGGGGGGCCCCGAGAGACCCAGTACTTC
TRBV10-2,NA,TRBD1,14,TRBJ1-2,CASRGTGGYYGYTF,TGCGCCAGCAGGGGGACAGGGGGCTACTATGGCTACACCTTC
TRBV12-5,few,NA,12,TRBJ2-4,CASAHPLNIQYF,TGTGCTAGTGCACACCCCTTAAACATTCAGTACTTC
TRBV5-8,NA,NA,14,TRBJ2-5,CASSSYRTKETQYF,TGTGCCAGCAGCTCCTATAGGACAAAGGAGACCCAGTACTTC
TRBV10-3,NA,TRBD1,15,TRBJ2-2,CAISSGTGGSGELFF,TGTGCCATTTCATCCGGGACAGGGGGCTCCGGGGAGCTGTTTTTT
TRBV6-5,NA,TRBD1,15,TRBJ2-1,CASSPGGSFNNEQFF,TGTGCCAGCAGTCCAGGGGGTAGTTTTAACAATGAGCAGTTCTTC
TRBV7-8,NA,NA,15,TRBJ2-7,CASSLGASAPYEQYF,TGTGCCAGCAGCTTAGGGGCTAGCGCTCCCTACGAGCAGTACTTC
TRBV11-3,NA,TRBD2,18,TRBJ2-2,CARRGGFAGGPRTGELFF,TGTGCCCGCAGAGGGGGATTCGCGGGGGGGCCGCGAACCGGGGAGCTGTTTTTT
TRBV24-1,NA,NA,13,TRBJ1-1,CATGGALGTEAFF,TGTGCCACCGGGGGGGCCTTGGGCACTGAAGCTTTCTTT
TRBV4-1,NA,TRBD1,14,TRBJ1-1,CASSQARQGAKAFF,TGCGCCAGCAGCCAAGCGCGACAGGGGGCGAAAGCTTTCTTT
TRBV2,NA,NA,12,TRBJ2-7,CASSQVGYEQYF,TGTGCCAGCAGTCAAGTCGGCTACGAGCAGTACTTC
TRBV7-9,NA,TRBD1,15,TRBJ2-1,CASSLGTANRDEQFF,TGTGCCAGCAGCTTGGGGACAGCTAATAGGGATGAGCAGTTCTTC
TRBV3-1/TRBV3-2,NA,TRBD2,15,TRBJ2-1,CASSLAGGPYEEQFF,TGTGCCAGCAGCTTAGCGGGGGGGCCTTACGAGGAGCAGTTCTTC
TRBV11-3,once,TRBD2,16,TRBJ2-3,CASSSSLAGLSDTQYF,TGTGCCAGCAGCTCGTCACTAGCGGGGCTATCAGATACGCAGTATTTT
TRBV9,NA,TRBD2,14,TRBJ2-1,CASSLGGIRHEQFF,TGTGCCAGCAGCCTCGGGGGGATTCGACATGAGCAGTTCTTC
TRBV2,NA,NA,12,TRBJ1-1,CASSRTNTEAFF,TGTGCCAGCAGCAGAACGAACACTGAAGCTTTCTTT
TRBV24-1,once,NA,12,TRBJ2-7,CATSAGLVEQYF,TGTGCCACCAGTGCGGGGTTAGTTGAGCAGTACTTC
TRBV6-6,NA,NA,15,TRBJ1-6,CASSYIGREGSPLHF,TGTGCCAGCAGTTACATCGGCAGGGAGGGGTCACCCCTCCACTTT
TRBV24-1,NA,TRBD2,14,TRBJ2-1,CATSLTSGGNEQFF,TGTGCCACCAGTCTTACTAGCGGGGGTAATGAGCAGTTCTTC